A selection of T cell receptor beta chains follows, all from one sample in a study of HIV-infected children after antiretroviral therapy interruption. TCRdb used MiXCR to reprocess the 3' RACE reads, holding one entry per CDR3 protein. The table includes around 40,000 distinct CDR3 sequences, approximately 7% detected once. The sample was CD45RA+ CD4+ T cells from PBMCs, pooled from several time points, taken from a donor given antiretroviral therapy, either interrupted or continuous. Receptors were obtained from a pool of human donors with HIV. The CDR3 runs from the conserved cysteine through the conserved F or W. D genes are given only for firm matches. Not every row has a clone size; where given, it reads once, few, many or a size class.

>TRBD2|TRBJ2-1|TRBV16|many
CASSQQREGYNEQFF
TGTGCCAGCAGCCAACAGCGGGAGGGATACAATGAGCAGTTCTTC
>TRBD1|TRBJ2-1|TRBV29-1|many
CSVDRGLNNEQFF
TGCAGCGTTGACAGGGGGCTCAACAATGAGCAGTTCTTC
>.|TRBJ2-3|TRBV27|.
CASSTNLGAITDTQYF
TGTGCCAGCAGTACAAACTTGGGGGCGATCACAGATACGCAGTATTTT
>.|TRBJ2-6|TRBV12-3/TRBV12-4|few
CASSWAASGANVLTF
TGTGCCAGCAGTTGGGCAGCCTCTGGGGCCAACGTCCTGACTTTC
>.|TRBJ2-1|TRBV5-1|few
CASSLVGSYNEQFF
TGCGCCAGCAGCTTGGTTGGCAGCTACAATGAGCAGTTCTTC
>.|TRBJ1-2|TRBV12-3/TRBV12-4|many
CASSLTWLGERYGYTF
TGTGCCAGCAGTTTAACTTGGCTGGGGGAGAGGTATGGCTACACCTTC
>TRBD1|TRBJ2-1|TRBV10-3|few
CAISGRQGRSSYNEQFF
TGTGCCATCTCCGGTAGACAGGGGCGAAGCTCCTACAATGAGCAGTTCTTC
>.|TRBJ1-5|TRBV6-5|many
CASSYAGNQPQHF
TGTGCCAGCAGTTACGCGGGAAATCAGCCCCAGCATTTT
>TRBD1|TRBJ1-5|TRBV5-1|few
CASSLGQGAGEPQHF
TGCGCCAGCAGCTTGGGACAGGGGGCTGGGGAGCCCCAGCATTTT
>TRBD1|TRBJ2-7|TRBV6-5|many
CASSADRPPYEQYF
TGTGCCAGCAGTGCGGACAGGCCTCCTTACGAGCAGTACTTC
>TRBD1|TRBJ2-5|TRBV4-2|many
CASSQEDRGRETQYF
TGTGCCAGCAGCCAGGAAGACAGGGGACGAGAGACCCAGTACTTC
>TRBD2|TRBJ2-1|TRBV12-3/TRBV12-4|many
CASSLEGLAGVAYNEQFF
TGTGCCAGCAGTTTAGAGGGACTAGCGGGAGTCGCGTACAATGAGCAGTTCTTC
>TRBD1|TRBJ1-2|TRBV3-1|many
CASSLQGSSWYGYTF
TGTGCCAGCAGTTTACAGGGGTCCTCCTGGTATGGCTACACCTTC
>.|TRBJ2-5|TRBV5-1|many
CASSSQGQETQYF
TGCGCCAGCAGCTCCCAGGGCCAAGAGACCCAGTACTTC
>TRBD2|TRBJ2-5|TRBV2|many
CAKSGTSNQETQYF
TGTGCCAAATCCGGGACTAGCAACCAAGAGACCCAGTACTTC
>TRBD2|TRBJ2-7|TRBV5-1|many
CASSYQVPGLVSYEQYF
TGCGCCAGCAGTTATCAAGTCCCGGGACTAGTCTCCTACGAGCAGTACTTC
>TRBD2|TRBJ2-3|TRBV5-1|many
CASSLQTSGSTDTQYF
TGCGCCAGCAGCTTACAGACTAGCGGGAGCACAGATACGCAGTATTTT
>.|TRBJ2-7|TRBV23-1|medium-sized
CASSRGSPYEQYF
TGTGCCAGCAGTCGAGGGTCCCCCTATGAACAGTACTTC
>TRBD2|TRBJ2-3|TRBV25-1|.
CASRTQKLAGTDTQYF
TGTGCCAGCAGAACACAAAAACTAGCGGGAACAGATACGCAGTATTTT
>.|TRBJ2-7|TRBV25-1|.
CASSPPGGPSYEQYF
TGTGCCAGCAGTCCGCCCGGGGGTCCCTCCTACGAGCAGTACTTC
>.|TRBJ1-6|TRBV7-2|many
CASSWRVAGQNSPLHF
TGTGCCAGCAGCTGGCGGGTCGCAGGGCAAAATTCACCCCTCCACTTT
>TRBD2|TRBJ2-7|TRBV18|many
CASSPLTSGATYEQYF
TGTGCCAGCTCACCTCTGACTAGCGGGGCTACCTACGAGCAGTACTTC
>.|TRBJ1-4|TRBV7-8|.
CASSLAKGELAEKLFF
TGTGCCAGCAGCTTAGCCAAGGGGGAGTTAGCCGAAAAACTGTTTTTT
>.|TRBJ2-7|TRBV11-1|many
CASSLAGTAYEQYF
TGTGCCAGCAGCTTAGCGGGAACAGCCTACGAGCAGTACTTC
>.|TRBJ1-1|TRBV7-6|many
CASSHLRNTEAFF
TGTGCCAGCAGCCACCTTAGAAACACTGAAGCTTTCTTT
>.|TRBJ1-1|TRBV27|.
CASSSRRINTEAFF
TGTGCCAGCAGTTCGCGGAGGATTAACACTGAAGCTTTCTTT
>.|TRBJ1-3|TRBV4-1|few
CASSRSGSGNTIYF
TGCGCCAGCAGCCGGTCCGGCTCTGGAAACACCATATATTTT
>TRBD1|TRBJ1-6|TRBV6-6|.
CASSGQGWSYNSPLHF
TGTGCCAGCAGTGGACAGGGATGGTCCTATAATTCACCCCTCCACTTT
>TRBD1|TRBJ2-7|TRBV9|many
CASSPPRGTGLGEQYF
TGTGCCAGCAGCCCACCTCGAGGGACAGGGTTAGGGGAGCAGTACTTC
>.|TRBJ2-7|TRBV20-1|.
CSARAESYEQYF
TGCAGTGCTAGAGCGGAGTCCTACGAGCAGTACTTC
>.|TRBJ2-4|TRBV7-2|many
CASSPMTGLAKNIQYF
TGTGCCAGCAGCCCGATGACAGGTCTAGCCAAAAACATTCAGTACTTC
>TRBD1|TRBJ1-2|TRBV4-3|.
CASSPGQGVYGYTF
TGCGCCAGCAGCCCTGGACAGGGTGTTTACGGCTACACCTTC
>TRBD2|TRBJ2-5|TRBV5-5|many
CASSRGTSGNQETQYF
TGTGCCAGCAGCCGCGGGACTAGCGGGAACCAAGAGACCCAGTACTTC
>.|TRBJ1-2|TRBV21-1|few
CASSKVGPGNYGYTF
.
>TRBD2|TRBJ2-2|TRBV20-1|many
CSARRTSVTGELFF
TGCAGTGCTAGGCGGACTAGTGTCACCGGGGAGCTGTTTTTT
>.|TRBJ2-7|TRBV20-1|many
CSARRGPYEQYF
TGCAGTGCTAGGCGGGGTCCCTACGAGCAGTACTTC
>TRBD1|TRBJ1-5|TRBV7-4|many
CASSLDGGGGCHNQPQHF
TGTGCCAGCAGCTTAGACGGTGGAGGGGGCTGCCACAATCAGCCCCAGCATTTT
>.|TRBJ2-5|TRBV6-6|few
CASSYQFGLYF
TGTGCCAGCAGTTATCAGTTCGGGCTGTACTTC
>.|TRBJ2-7|TRBV30|many
CAWSLGYEQYF
TGTGCCTGGAGTCTTGGGTATGAACAGTACTTC
>.|TRBJ1-2|TRBV5-1|.
CASSLEGTERGYTF
TGCGCCAGCAGCTTGGAGGGGACCGAAAGAGGCTACACCTTC
>.|TRBJ2-7|TRBV12-3/TRBV12-4|many
CASIEQYF
TGTGCCAGCATTGAACAGTACTTC
>TRBD2|TRBJ2-1|TRBV7-6|many
CASSLRAKAGGYNEQFF
TGTGCCAGCAGCCTTAGGGCTAAAGCGGGAGGCTACAATGAGCAGTTCTTC